The 23 T cell receptor beta chains below were found in one sample sequenced in a study of CD8 T cell repertoires and HIV-1 epitope variants (TCRdb year 2020). Receptors were amplified or captured by the immunoSEQ multiplex PCR assay. The table was pulled from immuneACCESS by TCRdb, which kept in-frame rearrangements only. Such tables lose some clones; where checked, under half of the loss comes from unresolved V genes, and the rest has no known cause. Counted in this sample were about 4,400 clones; about two thirds of them appeared once. 40% to 45% of the sample belongs to the ten largest clones. Their cognate antigens are unknown. Sequencing used cultured CD8+ T cells derived from PBMCs. These receptor sequences come from a male donor with HIV.

In its sample, this clone was seen a few times. V gene TRBV27 combines with J gene TRBJ1-5, with TRBD1 as a possible D gene (5 bases). Looked up from germline, CDR1 is MNHEY and CDR2 is SMNVEV (reference sequence). V was cut by 8 bases and J by 1 base, with 12 bases left in between. The CDR3 is made up of 14 amino acids. The CDR3 DNA is TGTGCCAGCCGGGAGGCAGGGAGCAATCAGCCCCAGCATTTT. Amino acids: CASREAGSNQPQHF.

The V and J genes are TRBV9 and TRBJ1-5; D call uncertain. Looked up from germline, CDR1 is SGDLS and CDR2 is YYNGEE. The CDR3 runs 14 residues. V lost 0 bases and J 7 bases, leaving 11 bases between the germline ends. The CDR3 DNA reads TGTGCCAGCAGCGTAGAGCCGCAGGTACAGCCCCAGCATTTT. Its translation: CASSVEPQVQPQHF.

This chain links TRBV27 with TRBJ2-3; 10 positions match TRBD2. V lost 7 bases to trimming and J lost 0 bases; unmatched junction nucleotides: 13. The CDR3 has 18 amino acids. Germline CDR1 and CDR2: MNHEY and SMNVEV (reference sequence). CDR3 coding DNA: TGTGCCAGCACCCCGACCACGACTAGCGGGCGTAGCACAGATACGCAGTATTTT. It translates to CASTPTTTSGRSTDTQYF.

This clone was recorded a few times. The chain employs TRBV4-1 and TRBJ2-1; 8 bases agree with TRBD2. V trimming: 0 bases; J trimming: 4 bases; junction bases outside the gene matches: 5. The CDR3 sequence is 16 residues long. Germline V lookup: CDR1 MGHRA, CDR2 YSYEKL. The CDR3 sequence: CASSQDQREGYNEQFF. The CDR3 DNA reads as TGCGCCAGCAGCCAAGATCAACGGGAGGGTTACAATGAGCAGTTCTTC.

This chain joins TRBV27 and TRBJ1-1, with D possibly being TRBD1 (5 bases). The CDR3 consists of 12 residues. The germline V gene encodes CDR1 MNHEY and CDR2 SMNVEV (reference sequence). The V gene lost 5 bases and the J gene lost 5 bases, with 9 bases spanning the gap. CDR3 sequence reads: CASSPGGTEAFF. DNA of the CDR3: TGTGCCAGCAGTCCTGGGGGGACTGAAGCTTTCTTT.

This clone was counted once. The chain recombines TRBV5-5 with TRBJ2-7; D unclear. CDR1 is SGHKS and CDR2 is YYEKEE in the germline V gene (reference sequence). Trimming left V 8 bases short and J 2 bases short, with 14 bases between. There are 13 residues in the CDR3. CDR3 amino acids: CASEGDTAYEQYF. The CDR3 nucleotides read TGTGCCAGTGAAGGAGACACAGCCTACGAGCAGTACTTC.

The V call is TRBV28, the J call TRBJ2-1, with 8 bases identical to TRBD2. This CDR3 has 14 amino acids. Per germline, CDR1 MDHEN and CDR2 SYDVKM. J lost 5 bases, V lost 3 bases, and 3 bases had no gene match. Here the CDR3 reads CASSFLAGNNEQFF. The DNA for the CDR3 is TGTGCCAGCAGTTTTTTAGCGGGAAACAATGAGCAGTTCTTC.

Worth noting for this clone: Sequence at one end of the junction differs from germline and may be a read error. The chain joins TRBV7-2 to TRBJ2-7; D assignment may be TRBD1 or TRBD2 (5 bases each). CDR3 length: 14 residues. Germline CDR1 SGHTA, CDR2 FQGNSA. CDR3 in amino acids: CVSSYLGTAYEQYF. The CDR3 DNA reads TGTGTCAGCAGCTACCTTGGGACGGCCTACGAGCAGTACTTC.

This clone was detected only a few times. The genes are TRBV2 and TRBJ2-2; 7 bases line up with TRBD1. This CDR3 comprises 16 residues. V shed 1 base and J 7 bases; nucleotides not matched to a gene: 9. Germline CDR1 and CDR2: SNHLY and FYNNEI. The CDR3 loop reads CASSEDWAGGGGELFF. The CDR3, as DNA: TGTGCCAGCAGTGAAGATTGGGCAGGGGGTGGCGGGGAGCTGTTTTTT.

The chain is built from TRBV4-1 and TRBJ2-7; D might be TRBD2 (5 bases). The CDR3 sequence is 14 residues long. Trimming removed 0 bases at V and 2 bases at J, with 8 bases between. Germline CDR1 and CDR2: MGHRA and YSYEKL. In DNA, the CDR3 is TGCGCCAGCAGCCAAGAACTAGTGGCCTACGAGCAGTACTTC. Protein sequence: CASSQELVAYEQYF.

V and J are TRBV29-1 and TRBJ2-2, with TRBD1 matching over 7 bases. This CDR3 has 16 residues. Looked up from germline, CDR1 is SQVTM and CDR2 is ANQGSEA. The junction had 10 bases not matched to a gene; V was cut back by 1 base and J by 5 bases. CDR3 sequence: CSVEATQGWGTGELFF. CDR3 bases: TGCAGCGTTGAAGCGACACAGGGGTGGGGGACCGGGGAGCTGTTTTTT.

The chain uses TRBV9 and TRBJ2-5; 8 nucleotides agree with TRBD2. V lost 0 bases to trimming and J lost 1 base; unmatched junction nucleotides: 5. CDR3 size: 16 residues. CDR1 and CDR2 (germline): SGDLS, YYNGEE. This chain's CDR3 is CASSVVPGGGQETQYF. As DNA, the CDR3 is TGTGCCAGCAGCGTAGTCCCCGGGGGGGGCCAAGAGACCCAGTACTTC.

This chain uses TRBV7-9 with TRBJ2-3; 7 nucleotides agree with TRBD2. This CDR3 region has 16 residues. The V and J ends lost 1 base and 1 base, in that order; junction bases with no gene match: 5. Germline CDR1 and CDR2: SEHNR and FQNEAQ (reference sequence). CDR3 loop: CASSLDASGGTDTQYF. DNA of the CDR3: TGTGCCAGCAGCTTAGACGCTAGCGGAGGCACAGATACGCAGTATTTT.

In this sample, this clone turned up a few times. The chain couples TRBV4-1 to TRBJ1-1; D possibly corresponds to TRBD1 (5 bases). The CDR3 has 15 amino acids. Per germline, CDR1 MGHRA and CDR2 YSYEKL. The V gene lost 0 bases and the J gene lost 1 base, with 9 bases spanning the gap. The CDR3 DNA follows: TGCGCCAGCAGCCAAGATCTCGGGGCGAACACTGAAGCTTTCTTT. Protein product: CASSQDLGANTEAFF.

This clone was seen a few times. The rearrangement joins TRBV5-5 to TRBJ2-7, with D tentatively TRBD1 or TRBD2 (5 bases each). The V gene lost 5 bases and the J gene lost 3 bases, with 12 bases spanning the gap. CDR1 is SGHKS, CDR2 YYEKEE, per germline (reference sequence). The CDR3 sequence is 13 residues long. The CDR3 reads CASSDGTHYEQYF. The CDR3 DNA reads as TGTGCCAGCAGTGACGGGACCCACTACGAGCAGTACTTC.

This chain joins TRBV2 and TRBJ2-5; D is perhaps TRBD1 (6 bases). Trimming removed 5 bases from V and 1 base from J, with 14 bases in between. Germline CDR1 reads SNHLY; CDR2 reads FYNNEI. The CDR3 sequence is 15 residues long. CDR3 region: CASSFRLGAQETQYF. In nucleotides, the CDR3 is TGTGCCAGCAGTTTCAGGTTGGGGGCCCAAGAGACCCAGTACTTC.

In its sample, this clone was seen a few times. As DNA, the CDR3 is TGTGCCAGCAGCCCTCCAGGGGTTCAAACTTATGGCTACACCTTC. It encodes CASSPPGVQTYGYTF. V is TRBV11-2 and J is TRBJ1-2, with D perhaps TRBD1 (6 bases). Trimming left V 5 bases short and J 5 bases short, with 18 bases between. The V gene's germline CDR1 is SGHAT and CDR2 FQNNGV. The CDR3 is 15 residues long.

This chain links TRBV5-6 with TRBJ2-1; TRBD1 aligns across 8 bases. CDR1 and CDR2 (germline): SGHDT, YYEEEE. Unmatched junction bases numbered 11, after V lost 4 bases and J lost 8 bases. CDR3 length: 15 residues. The CDR3 loop is CASSKQGAAPYEQFF. The CDR3 DNA follows: TGTGCCAGCAGCAAGCAGGGGGCAGCCCCGTATGAGCAGTTCTTC.

This clone was detected a few times. The rearrangement uses TRBV14 and TRBJ1-6; D is possibly TRBD1 (5 bases). The CDR3 is 16 residues long. Germline CDR1 reads SGHDN; CDR2 reads FVKESK. V dropped 0 bases and J dropped 2 bases, with 8 bases sitting between them. CDR3: CASSQEWGAYNSPLHF. In nucleotides, the CDR3 is TGTGCCAGCAGCCAAGAGTGGGGGGCCTATAATTCACCCCTCCACTTT.

The CDR3 DNA is TGTGCCATCCTTGGGTCCCCCGGAGGAGAGACCCAGTACTTC. Its protein product is CAILGSPGGETQYF. The chain uses TRBV2 and TRBJ2-5, with D maybe TRBD2 (5 bases). V was shortened by 10 bases and J by 4 bases, with 19 bases between the two germline ends. CDR1 and CDR2 (germline): SNHLY, FYNNEI. CDR3 length: 14 amino acids.

V is TRBV5-6 and J is TRBJ1-1; unclear D gene. The germline V gene has CDR1 SGHDT and CDR2 YYEEEE. Trimming left V 0 bases short and J 4 bases short, with 4 bases between. This CDR3 region has 12 residues. The CDR3 bases are TGTGCCAGCAGCTTGGGGCTCACTGAAGCTTTCTTT. It codes for CASSLGLTEAFF.

The V and J genes are TRBV6-5 and TRBJ2-1; 9 bases fit TRBD1. V dropped 5 bases and J dropped 15; count of bases not matched to a gene: 11. Germline V lookup: CDR1 MNHEY, CDR2 SVGAGI. There are 13 residues in the CDR3. The DNA for the CDR3 is TGTGCCAGCAGTGACCAGACAGGGGGATTTCCGTTCTTC. It yields the protein CASSDQTGGFPFF.

In its sample, this clone is large. The V gene is TRBV4-3, the J gene TRBJ1-2; no reliable D call. CDR1 and CDR2 (germline): LGHNA, YSLEER. Trimming cost V 0 bases and J 3 bases, with 14 bases left between them. CDR3 length equals 16 residues. The CDR3 protein is CASSQDPVELDYGYTF. CDR3 bases: TGCGCCAGCAGCCAAGATCCCGTCGAACTCGACTATGGCTACACCTTC.